Listed below are T cell receptor beta chains from one sample, sequenced in a study of T cells in Graves' hyperthyroidism and ophthalmopathy. MiXCR, applied by TCRdb to the multiplex PCR reads, yields one record per CDR3 protein. The profile shows 200,000 or so distinct CDR3 sequences, roughly a sixth of them singletons. Sequenced: blood. The receptors come from a woman between 45 and 60 years old with Graves' hyperthyroidism. CDR3s include the opening cysteine and the closing phenylalanine or tryptophan. D genes are given only for firm matches. Clone size, where shown, is once, few, many, or a class for clones that have expanded.

abundance | d_gene | j_gene | v_gene | CDR3aa | CDR3nt
. | . | TRBJ1-1 | TRBV20-1 | CSARPMGGNTEAFF | TGCAGTGCACGACCCATGGGGGGTAACACTGAAGCTTTCTTT
few | . | TRBJ2-1 | TRBV5-4 | CASSLDGGVYSYNEQFF | TGTGCCAGCAGCTTGGACGGAGGGGTCTACTCCTACAATGAGCAGTTCTTC
many | TRBD2 | TRBJ2-5 | TRBV7-3 | CASSLLAGRETQYF | TGTGCCAGCAGCTTACTAGCGGGCCGGGAGACCCAGTACTTC
. | . | TRBJ2-5 | TRBV20-1 | CSATAAQETQYF | TGCAGTGCTACGGCTGCACAAGAGACCCAGTACTTC
many | TRBD2 | TRBJ2-7 | TRBV11-2 | CASSELAGGPSYEQYF | TGTGCCAGCAGCGAACTAGCGGGAGGCCCTTCCTACGAGCAGTACTTC
many | . | TRBJ2-1 | TRBV15 | CATEASYNEQFF | TGTGCCACGGAGGCATCCTACAATGAGCAGTTCTTC
many | . | TRBJ1-2 | TRBV11-2 | CASSFRGLAGYTF | TGTGCCAGCAGCTTCAGGGGTCTAGCCGGCTACACCTTC
. | TRBD2 | TRBJ2-5 | TRBV12-3/TRBV12-4 | CASSFGQSGRGETQYF | TGTGCCAGCAGTTTCGGGCAAAGCGGGAGGGGAGAGACCCAGTACTTC
few | . | TRBJ1-2 | TRBV9 | CASSALVGGYGYTF | TGTGCCAGCAGCGCTCTGGTGGGGGGCTATGGCTACACCTTC
. | . | TRBJ1-1 | TRBV6-4 | CASTPHEGNTEAFF | TGTGCCAGCACCCCGCATGAAGGCAACACTGAAGCTTTCTTT
medium-sized | . | TRBJ2-3 | TRBV11-2 | CASSLVGTHGTDTQYF | TGTGCCAGCAGCTTAGTAGGGACTCACGGGACAGATACGCAGTATTTT